This is a list of T cell receptor beta chains from one sample in a study of blood T cell repertoires in COVID-19. The method was immunoSEQ multiplex PCR; TCRdb's version includes in-frame clones alone and lacks a portion of them. The repertoire includes hundreds of thousands of clones, more than 80% of them detected once, and about 1.2% sits in the top ten. The sample comprised PBMCs or T cells enriched from blood (not recorded which). Every receptor here comes from a man younger than 45 who had recovered from COVID-19. CDR3s include the opening cysteine and the closing phenylalanine or tryptophan. Each record gives: clone size, J gene, D gene, V gene, CDR3 protein, CDR3 DNA. The D gene is left open where the match is weak. Part of the rows lack a size; the others show once, few, many or a class for expanded clones.

>NA|TRBJ2-5|NA|TRBV21-1
CASSITNRKQETQYF
TGTGCCAGCAGCATAACAAACAGAAAACAAGAGACCCAGTACTTC
>once|TRBJ1-6|NA|TRBV2
CASSEAKGTPRPLHF
TGTGCCAGCAGTGAAGCCAAGGGGACACCCCGACCCCTCCACTTT
>once|TRBJ2-1|TRBD2|TRBV19
CASSIGGRAMVNEQFF
TGTGCCAGTAGTATAGGCGGGAGGGCCATGGTGAATGAGCAGTTCTTC
>NA|TRBJ2-7|NA|TRBV29-1
CSVDRPGLGEQYF
TGCAGCGTTGATAGGCCAGGGTTGGGCGAGCAGTACTTC
>NA|TRBJ2-7|NA|TRBV18
CASSLLQESPYEQYF
TGTGCCAGCTCACTACTTCAGGAATCACCCTACGAGCAGTACTTC
>NA|TRBJ1-1|NA|TRBV18
CASSPLRHLNTEAFF
TGTGCCAGCTCACCTCTTCGACATCTAAACACTGAAGCTTTCTTT
>NA|TRBJ1-5|NA|TRBV4-3
CASSQDGGGNQPQHF
TGCGCCAGCAGCCAAGATGGGGGGGGCAATCAGCCCCAGCATTTT
>NA|TRBJ1-2|NA|TRBV3-1/TRBV3-2
CASSQDTVNYGYTF
TGTGCCAGCAGCCAAGACACAGTTAACTATGGCTACACCTTC
>NA|TRBJ2-1|NA|TRBV18
CASSPPNEQFF
TGTGCCAGCTCACCTCCTAATGAGCAGTTCTTC
>few|TRBJ1-2|NA|TRBV4-2
CASSQGQGGYGYTF
TGTGCCAGCAGCCAAGGGCAGGGTGGCTATGGCTACACCTTC
>NA|TRBJ1-2|NA|TRBV6-5
CASSSTGRYGYTF
TGTGCCAGCAGTTCCACAGGGCGCTATGGCTACACCTTC
>NA|TRBJ1-3|NA|TRBV30
CAWMAYGNTIYF
TGTGCCTGGATGGCATATGGAAACACCATATATTTT
>many|TRBJ1-2|TRBD1|TRBV7-8
CASSLGQGRISAYGYTF
TGTGCCAGCAGCCTAGGACAGGGCCGGATATCCGCGTATGGCTACACCTTC
>NA|TRBJ1-6|TRBD1|TRBV7-2
CASSLAGTGDNSPLHF
TGTGCCAGCAGCTTAGCCGGGACAGGGGATAATTCACCCCTCCACTTT
>NA|TRBJ2-2|NA|TRBV18
CASSPSNTGELFF
TGTGCCAGCTCACCATCTAACACCGGGGAGCTGTTTTTT
>once|TRBJ1-2|NA|TRBV6-5
CASSYGVRDYGYTF
TGTGCCAGCAGTTACGGGGTCAGGGACTATGGCTACACCTTC
>NA|TRBJ1-1|NA|TRBV19
CASSPRHGMNTEAFF
TGTGCCAGTAGCCCCCGACACGGCATGAACACTGAAGCTTTCTTT
>NA|TRBJ2-7|TRBD1|TRBV15
CATSSGTGMGYEQYF
TGTGCCACCAGCAGCGGGACAGGGATGGGCTACGAGCAGTACTTC
>NA|TRBJ2-1|TRBD2|TRBV19
CASSSLGTSEVSEQFF
TGTGCCAGTAGTTCTTTGGGGACTAGCGAAGTAAGTGAGCAGTTCTTC
>NA|TRBJ1-4|NA|TRBV23-1
CASSPQGRNYVNEKLFF
TGCGCCAGCAGTCCCCAAGGGAGGAACTATGTAAATGAAAAACTGTTTTTT
>NA|TRBJ1-5|NA|TRBV6-1
CASSDPYWYQPQHF
TGTGCCAGCAGTGATCCCTATTGGTATCAGCCCCAGCATTTT
>NA|TRBJ1-3|TRBD1|TRBV5-5
CASSLGTASGNTIYF
TGTGCCAGCAGCTTAGGGACAGCCTCTGGAAACACCATATATTTT